The T cell receptor beta chain described here comes from a study of metastatic and nonmetastatic thyroid tumors. Every patient was untreated before thyroid surgery. As processed by the authors: What underpinned the distant-metastasis classifier for papillary thyroid cancer was the set of CDR3 differences across clinicopathological groups. TCRdb used MiXCR to call clones anew from the PCR reads. The V and J calls come from TCRdb's annotation, not from the publication. The table lists around 9,000 clones, about a quarter of them singletons. Relative to its sample, this clone is medium-sized. The clonotype comes from a female donor with papillary thyroid cancer or a benign thyroid nodule (not recorded which). Some clones in this sample may be carry-over from other donors' samples. Sequenced: adjacent normal tissue.

The CDR3 spells CASSLEGWVTGELFF. As DNA, the CDR3 is TGTGCCAGCAGTTTGGAGGGTTGGGTTACCGGGGAGCTGTTTTTT. The chain is built from TRBV27 and TRBJ2-2; D possibly corresponds to TRBD2 (6 bases). Trimming shortened V by 3 bases and J by 5 bases, and 13 bases separated the two germline ends. Looked up from germline, CDR1 is MNHEY and CDR2 is SMNVEV (reference sequence). The CDR3 is 15 residues long.